This paragraph covers one T cell receptor (beta chain) sequence. What it binds is unknown. A mixed TRB-A/B primer pool amplified rearranged TRB by multiplex touch-down PCR. Via MiXCR, TCRdb re-called the multiplex PCR reads, giving one row per CDR3 protein. The data contain around 680 distinct CDR3 sequences, roughly 29% of them singletons. Peripheral blood genomic DNA, not sorted cells or RNA, was the template. CDR1 is SGHDN, CDR2 FVKESK, per germline. The CDR3 is made up of 16 amino acids. V was clipped by 1 base and J by 0 bases, with 9 bases between them. This record comes from a study of T cell repertoires in aging, cancer and after chemotherapy. The wider study: Pre- and post-chemotherapy samples were paired from chronic lymphocytic leukemia patients treated with fludarabine- or bendamustine-based regimens. The study, taken as a whole, reports: Untreated cancer patients had significantly lower blood TCR diversity than age-matched healthy donors. Loss of evenness, beyond lost richness, contributed to age-related TCR diversity decline in cancer patients. No conclusions about immunological memory after chemotherapy can be drawn from the repertoire data.

The sequenced sample consisted of blood. This TCR was sampled from a human donor with a blood cancer. V and J are TRBV14 and TRBJ2-2, with D maybe TRBD1 (6 bases). The CDR3 DNA is TGTGCCAGCAGCCAAGTGGGGGCGACGAACACCGGGGAGCTGTTTTTT. This codes for CASSQVGATNTGELFF.